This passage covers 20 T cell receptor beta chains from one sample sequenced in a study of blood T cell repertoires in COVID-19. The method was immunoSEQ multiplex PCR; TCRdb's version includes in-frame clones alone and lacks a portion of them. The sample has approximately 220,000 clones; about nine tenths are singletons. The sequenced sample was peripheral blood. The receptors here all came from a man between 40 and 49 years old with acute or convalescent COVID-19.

CDR3 in DNA: TGCGCCAGCAGCTTGGAGGGGGCTGGGACCGGGGAGCTGTTTTTT. Translated, it gives CASSLEGAGTGELFF. The chain has TRBV5-1 and TRBJ2-2, with 7 bases lining up with TRBD1. V lost 0 bases, J lost 5 bases, and 4 bases stayed unmatched. The length of the CDR3 is 15 residues. The germline gives CDR1 SGHRS, CDR2 YFSETQ. The variable domain in full, with the rest retrieved from reference TRBV5-1 and TRBJ2-2, is KAGVTQTPRYLIKTRGQQVTLSCSPISGHRSVSWYQQTPGQGLQFLFEYFSETQRNKGNFPGRFSGRQFSNSRSEMNVSTLELGDSALYLCASSLEGAGTGELFFGEGSRLTVL.

The CDR3 sequence is CASSLGGKDRNIQYF. In DNA, the CDR3 is TGTGCCAGCAGCTTGGGAGGGAAGGACCGGAACATTCAGTACTTC. This sequence joins TRBV7-2 and TRBJ2-4; 7 bases are shared with TRBD2. The germline V gene has CDR1 SGHTA and CDR2 FQGNSA. The CDR3 extends over 15 amino acids. V lost 3 bases and J lost 7; bases outside the gene matches: 9.

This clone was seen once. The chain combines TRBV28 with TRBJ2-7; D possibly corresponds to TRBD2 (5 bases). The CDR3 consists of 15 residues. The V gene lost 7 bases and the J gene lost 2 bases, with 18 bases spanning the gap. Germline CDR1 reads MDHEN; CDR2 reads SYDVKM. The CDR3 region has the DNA TGTGCCAGCACTTGGCAGGACTCATCCCCCTACGAGCAGTACTTC. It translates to CASTWQDSSPYEQYF.

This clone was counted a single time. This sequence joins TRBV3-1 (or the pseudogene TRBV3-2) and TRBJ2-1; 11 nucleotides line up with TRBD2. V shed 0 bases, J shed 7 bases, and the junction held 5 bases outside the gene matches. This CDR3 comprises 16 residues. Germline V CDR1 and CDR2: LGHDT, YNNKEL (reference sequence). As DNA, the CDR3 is TGTGCCAGCAGCCAAGATGGACTAGCGGGTAGGAATGAGCAGTTCTTC. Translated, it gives CASSQDGLAGRNEQFF.

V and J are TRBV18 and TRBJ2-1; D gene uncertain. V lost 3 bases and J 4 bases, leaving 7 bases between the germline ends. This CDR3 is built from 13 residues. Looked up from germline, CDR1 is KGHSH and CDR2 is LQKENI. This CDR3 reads CASSPPDYNEQFF. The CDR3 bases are TGTGCCAGCTCACCTCCAGATTACAATGAGCAGTTCTTC.

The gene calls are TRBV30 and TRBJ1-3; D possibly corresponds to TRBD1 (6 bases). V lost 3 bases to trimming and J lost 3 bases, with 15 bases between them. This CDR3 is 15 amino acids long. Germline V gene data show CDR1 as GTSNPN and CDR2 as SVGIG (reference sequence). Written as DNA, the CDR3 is TGTGCCTGGAGGCGTGGGGGCCTGAGTGGAAACACCATATATTTT. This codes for CAWRRGGLSGNTIYF.

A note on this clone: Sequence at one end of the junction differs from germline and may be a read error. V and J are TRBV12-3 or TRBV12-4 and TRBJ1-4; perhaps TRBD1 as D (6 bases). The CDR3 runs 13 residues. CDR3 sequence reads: CASSLRSGASLLF. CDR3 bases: TGTGCCAGCAGTTTACGGTCAGGGGCGTCTCTCCTTTTT.

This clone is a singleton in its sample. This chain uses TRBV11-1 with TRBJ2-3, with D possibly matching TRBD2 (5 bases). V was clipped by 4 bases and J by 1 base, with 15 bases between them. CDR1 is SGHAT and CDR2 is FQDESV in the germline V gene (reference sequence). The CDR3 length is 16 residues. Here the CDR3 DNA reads TGTGCCAGCAGCTCAAGAAAGCAAGCGGGCACAGATACGCAGTATTTT. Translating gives CASSSRKQAGTDTQYF.

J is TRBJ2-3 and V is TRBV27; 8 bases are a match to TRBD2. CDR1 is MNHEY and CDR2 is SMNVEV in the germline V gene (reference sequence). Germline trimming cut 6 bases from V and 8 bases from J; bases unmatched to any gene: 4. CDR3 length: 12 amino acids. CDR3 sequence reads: CASRLSGGTQYF. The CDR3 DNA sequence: TGTGCCAGCAGGCTAAGCGGGGGTACGCAGTATTTT.

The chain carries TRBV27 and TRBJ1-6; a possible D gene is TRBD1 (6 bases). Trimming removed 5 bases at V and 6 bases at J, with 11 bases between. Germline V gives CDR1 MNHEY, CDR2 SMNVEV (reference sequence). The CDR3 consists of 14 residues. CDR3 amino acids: CASSLGTFNSPLHF. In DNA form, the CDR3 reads TGTGCCAGCAGTCTCGGGACATTTAATTCACCCCTCCACTTT.

Written as DNA, the CDR3 is TGTGCCAGCAGCCCGTACTCCGGGACAGGGTACGGCTACACCTTC. Translated: CASSPYSGTGYGYTF. This rearrangement joins TRBV6-5 to TRBJ1-2; 9 bases are shared with TRBD1. Germline CDR1 reads MNHEY; CDR2 reads SVGAGI. The V segment lost 6 bases and the J segment 8 bases; nucleotides outside the gene matches: 13. CDR3 length equals 15 residues.

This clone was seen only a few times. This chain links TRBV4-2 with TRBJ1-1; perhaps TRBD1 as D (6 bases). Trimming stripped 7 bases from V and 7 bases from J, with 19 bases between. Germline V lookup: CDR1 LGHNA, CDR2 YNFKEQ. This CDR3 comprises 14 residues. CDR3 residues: CASTPGGTNREAFF. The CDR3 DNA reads TGTGCCAGCACTCCCGGTGGGACAAATCGTGAAGCTTTCTTT.

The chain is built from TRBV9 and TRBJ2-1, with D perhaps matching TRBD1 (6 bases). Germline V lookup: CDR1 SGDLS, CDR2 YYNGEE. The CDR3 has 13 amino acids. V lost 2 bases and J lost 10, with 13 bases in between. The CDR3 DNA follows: TGTGCCAGCAGCGTCTACAGGGAAGGAGAGCAGTTCTTC. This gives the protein CASSVYREGEQFF.

Here the CDR3 reads CASSLATGLAVDTQYF. The CDR3 DNA reads as TGCGCCAGCAGCCTTGCGACCGGGCTAGCAGTCGATACGCAGTATTTT. V and J are TRBV5-1 and TRBJ2-3; D is possibly TRBD2 (5 bases). Per germline, CDR1 SGHRS and CDR2 YFSETQ. The CDR3 has 16 residues. Trimming took off 4 bases at V and 6 bases at J, with 21 bases between the two ends.

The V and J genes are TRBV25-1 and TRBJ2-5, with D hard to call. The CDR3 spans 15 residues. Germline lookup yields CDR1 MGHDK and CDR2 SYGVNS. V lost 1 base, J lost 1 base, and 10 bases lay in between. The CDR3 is CASSEFREVQETQYF. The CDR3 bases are TGTGCCAGCAGTGAATTTAGAGAAGTCCAAGAGACCCAGTACTTC.

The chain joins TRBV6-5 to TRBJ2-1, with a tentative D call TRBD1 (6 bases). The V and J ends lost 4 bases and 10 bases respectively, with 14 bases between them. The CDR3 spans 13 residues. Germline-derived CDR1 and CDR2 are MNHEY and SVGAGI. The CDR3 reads CASSSLSGTEQFF. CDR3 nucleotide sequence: TGTGCCAGCAGTTCCTTATCGGGGACAGAGCAGTTCTTC.

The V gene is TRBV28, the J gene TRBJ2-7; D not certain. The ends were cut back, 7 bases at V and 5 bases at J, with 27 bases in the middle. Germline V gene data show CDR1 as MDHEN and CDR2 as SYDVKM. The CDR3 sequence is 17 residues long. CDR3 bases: TGTGCCAGCACCCCAGAGTCGCCGGCAGGTATACGAGACGAGCAGTACTTC. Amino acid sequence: CASTPESPAGIRDEQYF.

This CDR3 reads CATSRGRTGNYGYTF. In DNA, the CDR3 is TGTGCCACCAGCAGAGGCCGGACAGGCAACTATGGCTACACCTTC. The chain uses TRBV15 and TRBJ1-2; 7 nucleotides match TRBD1. The CDR3 spans 15 residues. Losses at the gene ends were 1 base for V and 2 bases for J; bases not matched to a gene: 4. Looked up from germline, CDR1 is LNHNV and CDR2 is YYDKDF (reference sequence).

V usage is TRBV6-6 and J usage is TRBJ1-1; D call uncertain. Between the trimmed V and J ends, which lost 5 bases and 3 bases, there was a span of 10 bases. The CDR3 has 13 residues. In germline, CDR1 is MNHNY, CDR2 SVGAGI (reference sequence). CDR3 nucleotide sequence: TGTGCCAGCAGTACTAGAAGGGACACTGAAGCTTTCTTT. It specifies CASSTRRDTEAFF.

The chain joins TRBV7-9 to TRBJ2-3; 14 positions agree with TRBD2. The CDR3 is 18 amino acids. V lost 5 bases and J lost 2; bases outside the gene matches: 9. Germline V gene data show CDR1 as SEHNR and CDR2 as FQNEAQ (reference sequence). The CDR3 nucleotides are TGTGCCAGCAGCGTGAGAAGGACTAGCGGGAGGTTCACAGATACGCAGTATTTT. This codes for CASSVRRTSGRFTDTQYF.